This record covers a single T cell receptor (beta chain). The antigen remains undetermined. Libraries of TRB cDNA were made by 5' RACE and carried UMIs. TCRdb re-called the 5' RACE reads and catalogs CDR3 proteins one per entry, DNA excluded. This sample's clone table lists about 63,000 distinct CDR3 sequences. CD45RO-CCR7+CD27+CD95- defined naive CD8+ T cells. This record belongs to a study of CXCR3-negative and CXCR3-positive naive CD8 T cells. Per germline, CDR1 LNHNV and CDR2 YYDKDF (reference sequence). The CDR3 is 12 amino acids. Study-wide points: Hydrophobicity of TRB CDR3s was greater in CXCR3-positive naive cells than in CXCR3-negative naive cells. CXCR3 expression dropped partially after cryopreservation, and most assays relied on fresh PBMCs. Memory CD8+ cells had much lower diversity, and both naive subsets had comparably high diversity.

This chain links TRBV15 with TRBJ2-3. Sample: naive CXCR3+ CD8+ T cells from blood. Subset reported: CD45RO-CCR7+CD27+CD95- naive CD8+ T cells expressing CXCR3 (TNR3+). The origin of this receptor is a human donor in good health. Some clones in this sample may be carry-over from other donors' samples. The CDR3 reads CATSRDADTQYF.